Listed here is a single TCR beta chain. The source of the sample is a study of T cell responses to AZD1222 COVID-19 vaccine. Generated by immunoSEQ multiplex PCR, the TCRdb table keeps only in-frame clones and is missing some. The sample yields 100,000 to 150,000 clones, roughly 92% seen once. The CDR3 has 13 amino acids. Trimming took 0 bases from V and 5 from J, leaving 6 bases between them. The germline gives CDR1 SGHDT, CDR2 YYEEEE. The material was peripheral blood, obtained 28 days after the second AZD1222 dose. This clonotype originated in an adult who received the AZD1222 COVID-19 vaccine. The chain couples TRBV5-6 to TRBJ1-3; D gene uncertain. CDR3 DNA sequence: TGTGCCAGCAGCTTGGCCTCCAGAAACACCATATATTTT. This codes for CASSLASRNTIYF.